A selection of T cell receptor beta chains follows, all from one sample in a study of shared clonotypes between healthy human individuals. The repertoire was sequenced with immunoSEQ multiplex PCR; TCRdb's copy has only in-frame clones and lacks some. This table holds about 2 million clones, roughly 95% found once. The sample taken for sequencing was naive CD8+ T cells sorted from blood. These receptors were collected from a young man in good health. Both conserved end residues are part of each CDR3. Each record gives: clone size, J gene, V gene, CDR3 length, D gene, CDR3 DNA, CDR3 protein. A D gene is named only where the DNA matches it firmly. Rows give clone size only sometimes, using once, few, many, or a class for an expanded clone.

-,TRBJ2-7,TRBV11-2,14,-,TGTGCCAGCAGCTTAGAAGGGGGGCAATACGAGCAGTACTTC,CASSLEGGQYEQYF
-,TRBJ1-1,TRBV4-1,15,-,TGCGCCAGCAGCCTCCTCGACACCCTGAACACTGAAGCTTTCTTT,CASSLLDTLNTEAFF
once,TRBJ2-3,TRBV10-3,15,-,TGTGCCATCAGTGAGTCGTCAGCTTACACAGATACGCAGTATTTT,CAISESSAYTDTQYF
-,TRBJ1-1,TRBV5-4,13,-,TGTGCCAGCAGCCCGGGCCGGGATCCTGAAGCTTTCTTT,CASSPGRDPEAFF
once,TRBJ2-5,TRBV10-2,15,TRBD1,TGCGCCAGCAGTGAACCGACAGGGGGCGGAGAGACCCAGTACTTC,CASSEPTGGGETQYF
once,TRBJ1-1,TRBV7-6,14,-,TGTGCCAGCAGCCCCGACGACACGAACACTGAAGCTTTCTTT,CASSPDDTNTEAFF
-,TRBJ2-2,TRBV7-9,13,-,TGTGCCAGCACACCTCGGGCCACCGGGGAGCTGTTTTTT,CASTPRATGELFF
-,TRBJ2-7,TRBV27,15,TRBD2,TGTGCCAGCAGTTTCACAGCGGGGTTCTCCTACGAGCAGTACTTC,CASSFTAGFSYEQYF
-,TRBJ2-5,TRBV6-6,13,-,TGTGCCAGCACGTTCAGAACCCAAGAGACCCAGTACTTC,CASTFRTQETQYF
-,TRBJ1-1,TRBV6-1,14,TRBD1,TGTGCCAGCAGTGCGACAGGGTTGGGCACTGAAGCTTTCTTT,CASSATGLGTEAFF
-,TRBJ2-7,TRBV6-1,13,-,TGTGCCAGCAGTGAAGCTAGCAGCTACGAGCAGTACTTC,CASSEASSYEQYF
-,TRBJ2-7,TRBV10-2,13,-,TGCGCCAGCAGAAGTGGTTCGATTTACGAGCAGTACTTC,CASRSGSIYEQYF
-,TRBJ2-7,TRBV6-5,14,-,TGTGCCAGCAGGGGGTGGGGGGAGCGGTACGAGCAGTACTTC,CASRGWGERYEQYF
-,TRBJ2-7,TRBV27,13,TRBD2,TGTGCCACGACCTCTAGCGGGAGCTACGAGCAGTACTTC,CATTSSGSYEQYF
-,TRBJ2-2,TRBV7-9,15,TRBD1,TGTGCCAGCAGCTTAGTACAGGGGCCAACCGGGGAGCTGTTTTTT,CASSLVQGPTGELFF
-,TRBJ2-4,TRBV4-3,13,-,TGCGCCAGCAGCCAAGACCCAGGGACGATTCAGTACTTC,CASSQDPGTIQYF
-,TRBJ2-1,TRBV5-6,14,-,TGTGCCAGCAGCCACGACGGGGGCTTTTATGAGCAGTTCTTC,CASSHDGGFYEQFF
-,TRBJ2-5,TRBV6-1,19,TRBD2,TGTGCCAGCAGTGAAGCGCGGGAGACTAGCGGGGCCCTCGGGGAGACCCAGTACTTC,CASSEARETSGALGETQYF
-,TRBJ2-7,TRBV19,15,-,TGTGCCAGTAGTATAGTTGGGGGGAGCTCCTACGAGCAGTACTTC,CASSIVGGSSYEQYF
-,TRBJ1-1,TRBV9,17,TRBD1,TGTGCCAGCAGCGCGCCTCCGGGACAGGGGACGAACACTGAAGCTTTCTTT,CASSAPPGQGTNTEAFF
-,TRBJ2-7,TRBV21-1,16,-,TGTGCCAGCAGCAAAATCGGGACAGGAAAAAACTACGAGCAGTACTTC,CASSKIGTGKNYEQYF
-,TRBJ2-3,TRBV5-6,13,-,TGTGCCAGCAGCTCGCCTTTATCAGATACGCAGTATTTT,CASSSPLSDTQYF
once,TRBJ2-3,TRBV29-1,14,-,TGCAGCGTTGATGGGGCAGGTGCTCCAGATACGCAGTATTTT,CSVDGAGAPDTQYF
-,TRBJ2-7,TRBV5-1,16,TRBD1,TGCGCCAGCAGCATTGGCAGGGGACAGTCCTCCTACGAGCAGTACTTC,CASSIGRGQSSYEQYF
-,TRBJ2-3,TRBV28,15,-,TGTGCCAGCAGTCCTCTTGCGGTCAGCACAGATACGCAGTATTTT,CASSPLAVSTDTQYF
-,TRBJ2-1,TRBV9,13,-,TGTGCCAGCAGCGTAGGGTCGGGCAATGAGCAGTTCTTC,CASSVGSGNEQFF
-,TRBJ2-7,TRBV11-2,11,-,TGTGCCAGCGCGGGTGGCTACGAGCAGTACTTC,CASAGGYEQYF
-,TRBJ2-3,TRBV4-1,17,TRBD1,TGCGCCAGCAGCCTTTTAACCGGGACAGGGGGCGCAGATACGCAGTATTTT,CASSLLTGTGGADTQYF
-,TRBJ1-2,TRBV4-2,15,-,TGTGCCAGCAGAGCCGGTTTGGGATCTAACTATGGCTACACCTTC,CASRAGLGSNYGYTF
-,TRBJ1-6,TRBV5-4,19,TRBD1,TGTGCCAGCAGCTTGGGGACAGGAGCAACCTCCAGGGGTAATTCACCCCTCCACTTT,CASSLGTGATSRGNSPLHF